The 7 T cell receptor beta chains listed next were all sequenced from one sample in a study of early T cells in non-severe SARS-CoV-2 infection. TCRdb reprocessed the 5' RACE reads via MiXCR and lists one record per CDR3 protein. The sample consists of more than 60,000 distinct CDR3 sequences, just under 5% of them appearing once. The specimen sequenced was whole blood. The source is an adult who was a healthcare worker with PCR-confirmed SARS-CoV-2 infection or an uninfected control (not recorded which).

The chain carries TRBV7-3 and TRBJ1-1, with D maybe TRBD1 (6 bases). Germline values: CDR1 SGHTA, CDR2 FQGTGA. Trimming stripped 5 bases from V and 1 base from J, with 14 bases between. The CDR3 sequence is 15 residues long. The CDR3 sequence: CASSPNLGQNTEAFF. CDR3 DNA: TGTGCCAGCAGCCCCAACTTGGGACAGAACACTGAAGCTTTCTTT.

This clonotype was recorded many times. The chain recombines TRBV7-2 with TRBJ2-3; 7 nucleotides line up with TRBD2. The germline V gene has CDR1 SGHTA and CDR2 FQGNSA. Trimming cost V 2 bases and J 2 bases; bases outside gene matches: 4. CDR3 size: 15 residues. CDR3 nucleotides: TGTGCCAGCAGCTTACGCGGGGGTGACACAGATACGCAGTATTTT. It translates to CASSLRGGDTDTQYF.

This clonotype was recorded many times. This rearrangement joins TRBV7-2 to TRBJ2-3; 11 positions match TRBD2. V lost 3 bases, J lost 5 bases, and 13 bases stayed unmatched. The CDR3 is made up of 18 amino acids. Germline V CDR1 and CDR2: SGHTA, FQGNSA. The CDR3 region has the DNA TGTGCCAGCAGCTTGCGCCCCCCGACGGGACTAGCGGAAGATACGCAGTATTTT. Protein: CASSLRPPTGLAEDTQYF.

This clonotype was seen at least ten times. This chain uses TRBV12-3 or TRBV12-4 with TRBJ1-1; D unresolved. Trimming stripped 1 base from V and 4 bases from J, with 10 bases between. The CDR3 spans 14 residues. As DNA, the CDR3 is TGTGCCAGCAGTTTAGATGCCGGGAGCACTGAAGCTTTCTTT. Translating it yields CASSLDAGSTEAFF.

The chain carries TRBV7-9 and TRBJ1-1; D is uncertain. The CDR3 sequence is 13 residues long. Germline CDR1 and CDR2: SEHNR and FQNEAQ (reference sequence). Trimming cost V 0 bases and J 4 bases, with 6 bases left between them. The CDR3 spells CASSLAVRTEAFF. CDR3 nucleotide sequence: TGTGCCAGCAGCTTAGCCGTACGCACTGAAGCTTTCTTT.

The CDR3 reads CASSEATGGRNGYTF. In DNA form, the CDR3 reads TGTGCCAGCAGTGAGGCAACAGGGGGAAGGAATGGCTACACCTTC. The chain carries TRBV25-1 and TRBJ1-2; 8 bases line up with TRBD1. Germline CDR1 MGHDK, CDR2 SYGVNS. J lost 6 bases, V lost 3 bases, and 9 bases had no gene match. The length of the CDR3 is 15 residues.

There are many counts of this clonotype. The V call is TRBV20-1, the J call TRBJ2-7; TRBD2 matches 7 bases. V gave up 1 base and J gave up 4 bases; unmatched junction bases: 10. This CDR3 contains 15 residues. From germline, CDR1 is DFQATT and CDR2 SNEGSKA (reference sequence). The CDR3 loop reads CSARGDGTMGYEQYF. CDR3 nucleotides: TGCAGTGCTAGAGGCGACGGGACTATGGGTTACGAGCAGTACTTC.